Each of the 3 T cell receptor beta chains below was sequenced from the same sample in a study of blood T cell repertoires in COVID-19. Produced via immunoSEQ multiplex PCR; TCRdb's table is partial and in-frame only. Here the sample spans 200,000 to 250,000 clones, around 83% being singletons. Sequencing was performed on peripheral blood. These receptor sequences come from a man younger than 40 who had recovered from COVID-19.

The chain combines TRBV28 with TRBJ2-3; the D gene is possibly TRBD1 (7 bases). Trimming removed 3 bases from V and 3 bases from J, with 16 bases in between. CDR3 size: 16 residues. CDR1 and CDR2 from the germline V gene are MDHEN and SYDVKM. The CDR3 DNA follows: TGTGCCAGCAGTTTCTACAGGGGAGGTTTTACAGATACGCAGTATTTT. This codes for CASSFYRGGFTDTQYF.

The genes are TRBV6-5 and TRBJ2-4, with D tentatively TRBD1 (6 bases). CDR3 length: 13 amino acids. Trimming removed 9 bases at V and 4 bases at J, with 13 bases between. Germline V gene data show CDR1 as MNHEY and CDR2 as SVGAGI. The CDR3: CASRGDRKNIQYF. The CDR3, as DNA: TGTGCCAGTAGGGGAGACAGGAAAAACATTCAGTACTTC.

The sample holds a few counts of this clone. The chain recombines TRBV4-2 with TRBJ2-7; a weak D match, TRBD1 (6 bases). The CDR3 runs to 14 residues. Germline loops: CDR1 LGHNA, CDR2 YNFKEQ. V was pared by 8 bases and J by 0 bases, with 14 bases between. The DNA of the CDR3 is TGTGCCAGCGGGAGCCCAGGGGTCTCCTACGAGCAGTACTTC. Translated, it gives CASGSPGVSYEQYF.